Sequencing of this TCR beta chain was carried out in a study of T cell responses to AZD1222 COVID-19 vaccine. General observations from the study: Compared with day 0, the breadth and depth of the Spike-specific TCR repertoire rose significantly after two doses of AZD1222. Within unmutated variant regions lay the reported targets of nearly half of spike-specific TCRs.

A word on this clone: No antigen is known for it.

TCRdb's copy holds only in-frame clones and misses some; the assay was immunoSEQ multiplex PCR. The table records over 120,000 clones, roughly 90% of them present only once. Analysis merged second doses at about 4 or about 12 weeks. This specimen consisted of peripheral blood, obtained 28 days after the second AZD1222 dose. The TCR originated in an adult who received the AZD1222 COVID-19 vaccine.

The CDR3 DNA follows: TGTGCCAGCAGCTTGGCCCGAGAGCCCCAGCATTTT. Protein: CASSLAREPQHF. This rearrangement joins TRBV5-8 to TRBJ1-5; D gene uncertain. Germline V gene sequence: CDR1 SGHTS, CDR2 YDEGEE. Trimming left V 0 bases short and J 8 bases short, with 6 bases between. The CDR3 has 12 residues.